This record covers a single T cell receptor beta chain. Its antigen is undetermined. It was with a sample-barcoded 5' primer and a J-beta primer mix that a second PCR of about 6 to 12 cycles was run. Every cDNA was tagged by a template-switch adaptor with 12 random nucleotides. TCRdb independently ran MiXCR on the 5' RACE reads; one entry per CDR3 protein. The sample contains 1.5 million or so distinct CDR3 sequences, approximately 39% of which appear only once. This record belongs to a study of blood T cells in healthy people across ages. Study findings and constraints: While age rose, TCR beta diversity per million T cells dropped in a roughly linear way. The authors considered diversity estimates from one million T cells to be underestimates.

CDR1 MNHEY and CDR2 SMNVEV come from the germline V gene (reference sequence). Trimming took off 5 bases at V and 1 base at J, with 11 bases between the two ends. This CDR3 comprises 15 residues. In terms of origin and age, donors were healthy Caucasian individuals from Russia aged about 6 to 90. This receptor was obtained from a woman younger than 35 in good health. The chain employs TRBV27 and TRBJ2-2; D uncertain. The material sequenced was blood. CDR3 nucleotides: TGTGCCAGCAGTCCAGGCGTGAGGAACACCGGGGAGCTGTTTTTT. Its translation: CASSPGVRNTGELFF.